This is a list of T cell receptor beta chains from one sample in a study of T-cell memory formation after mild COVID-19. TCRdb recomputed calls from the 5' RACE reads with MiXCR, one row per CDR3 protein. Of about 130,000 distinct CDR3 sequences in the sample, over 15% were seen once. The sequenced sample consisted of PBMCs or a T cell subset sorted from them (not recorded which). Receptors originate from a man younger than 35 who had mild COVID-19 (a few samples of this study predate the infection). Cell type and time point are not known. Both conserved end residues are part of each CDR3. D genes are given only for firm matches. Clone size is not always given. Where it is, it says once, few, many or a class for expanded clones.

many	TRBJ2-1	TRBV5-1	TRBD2	TGCGCCAGTAAATCCAGCGGGACGGGCGAGAGAGAAACATACAATGAGCAGTTCTTC	CASKSSGTGERETYNEQFF
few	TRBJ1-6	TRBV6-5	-	TGTGCCAGCAGTTACGGGGGCTCCCATAATTCACCCCTCCACTTT	CASSYGGSHNSPLHF
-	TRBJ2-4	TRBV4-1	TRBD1	TGCGCCAGCAGCCAAGCGGGGCAGGGGGCGGCCAAAAACATTCAGTACTTC	CASSQAGQGAAKNIQYF
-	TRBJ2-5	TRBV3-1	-	TGTGCCAGCAGCCAAGAAGTGATAGGGGTCGAGACCCAGTACTTC	CASSQEVIGVETQYF
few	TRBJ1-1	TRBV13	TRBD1	TGTGCCAGCAGCCCGGACAGGGCGAAAATCACTGAAGCTTTCTTT	CASSPDRAKITEAFF
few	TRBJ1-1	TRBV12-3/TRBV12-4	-	TGTGCCAGCAGTTGGGGCCTGAACACTGAAGCTTTCTTT	CASSWGLNTEAFF
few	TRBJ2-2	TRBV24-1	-	TGTGCCACCAGTGATCCTGGGTCTGCCACCGGGGAGCTGTTTTTT	CATSDPGSATGELFF
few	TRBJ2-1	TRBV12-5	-	TGTGCTAGTGGTTTGGCCGGGACAATCAATGAGCAGTTCTTC	CASGLAGTINEQFF
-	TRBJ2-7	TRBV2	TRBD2	TGTGCCAGCAGTGCTCCCCCGGGCGGGGGAAGCTCCTACGAGCAGTACTTC	CASSAPPGGGSSYEQYF
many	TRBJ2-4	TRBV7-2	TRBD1	TGTGCCAGCAGCCGACAGGGGGGAAACATTCAGTACTTC	CASSRQGGNIQYF
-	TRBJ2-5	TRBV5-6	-	TGTGCCAGCAGCTTATACAGCCCTCGAGAGACCCAGTACTTC	CASSLYSPRETQYF